The rows below give T cell receptor beta chains drawn from one sample of a study of blood T cell repertoires in COVID-19. The repertoire was sequenced with immunoSEQ multiplex PCR; TCRdb's copy has only in-frame clones and lacks some. The table includes under 100,000 clones, about 85% detected once. Material for sequencing was peripheral blood. These TCRs come from a man older than 75 with active or convalescent COVID-19. The CDR3 runs from the conserved cysteine through the conserved F or W. Clone sizes are given selectively: once, few, many, or a class where the clone is expanded.

abundance | j_gene | len | v_gene | CDR3aa
NA | TRBJ2-2 | 15 | TRBV4-2 | CASSQENGGAGELFF
few | TRBJ2-2 | 13 | TRBV7-9 | CASSLGSTGELFF
once | TRBJ2-1 | 16 | TRBV5-4 | CASRGGGAISYNEQFF
NA | TRBJ1-2 | 15 | TRBV18 | CASEGGSREVKGYTF
once | TRBJ2-1 | 15 | TRBV6-1 | CASSESTVSYNEQFF
NA | TRBJ2-3 | 16 | TRBV5-5 | CASSLDRGGRTDTQYF
NA | TRBJ2-5 | 12 | TRBV18 | CASSPPGETQYF
NA | TRBJ2-5 | 11 | TRBV11-2 | CASSFGETQYF
NA | TRBJ1-1 | 15 | TRBV19 | CASSGQGAIGGEAFF
few | TRBJ1-2 | 14 | TRBV6-2/TRBV6-3 | CASSRTGGLYGYTF
once | TRBJ2-5 | 15 | TRBV24-1 | CATSDPVGGGETQYF
NA | TRBJ2-3 | 13 | TRBV19 | CASIGRSTDTQYF
NA | TRBJ1-4 | 15 | TRBV10-3 | CAISPNGLANEKLFF
NA | TRBJ1-1 | 15 | TRBV4-2 | CASSQERRATTEAFF
NA | TRBJ2-2 | 19 | TRBV7-2 | CASSLVQRGGRPNTGELFF
NA | TRBJ2-7 | 14 | TRBV7-2 | CASSLGLVTYEQYF
few | TRBJ2-5 | 15 | TRBV6-2/TRBV6-3 | CASSPTGGHSETQYF
once | TRBJ2-7 | 14 | TRBV11-3 | CAPTGLAGVGEQYF
NA | TRBJ2-1 | 13 | TRBV12-3/TRBV12-4 | CASAMATYNEQFF
NA | TRBJ2-2 | 14 | TRBV6-4 | CASSGTRNTGELFF
NA | TRBJ2-3 | 15 | TRBV3-1/TRBV3-2 | CASSQAPSGTDTQYF
NA | TRBJ2-7 | 15 | TRBV14 | CASSQDPVFSYEQYF
few | TRBJ1-6 | 14 | TRBV6-1 | CASSDRQGNSPLHF
NA | TRBJ1-4 | 15 | TRBV5-1 | CASSLGQGGNEKLFF
NA | TRBJ1-3 | 16 | TRBV7-3 | CASSLMGQGVGNTIYF
NA | TRBJ2-2 | 15 | TRBV7-8 | CASSPWGQNIGELFF
NA | TRBJ2-1 | 15 | TRBV4-1 | CASSQDRVLYNEQFF
few | TRBJ1-5 | 13 | TRBV30 | CAWSVTGNQPQHF
NA | TRBJ1-1 | 16 | TRBV4-3 | CASSQGGQAMNTEAFF
once | TRBJ1-1 | 13 | TRBV7-2 | CASSSGRNTEAFF
NA | TRBJ1-1 | 13 | TRBV18 | CASSSAEDTEAFF
NA | TRBJ2-1 | 19 | TRBV7-2 | CASSSTGFGVSSSYNEQFF
NA | TRBJ1-6 | 12 | TRBV6-6 | CASRGDNSPLHF